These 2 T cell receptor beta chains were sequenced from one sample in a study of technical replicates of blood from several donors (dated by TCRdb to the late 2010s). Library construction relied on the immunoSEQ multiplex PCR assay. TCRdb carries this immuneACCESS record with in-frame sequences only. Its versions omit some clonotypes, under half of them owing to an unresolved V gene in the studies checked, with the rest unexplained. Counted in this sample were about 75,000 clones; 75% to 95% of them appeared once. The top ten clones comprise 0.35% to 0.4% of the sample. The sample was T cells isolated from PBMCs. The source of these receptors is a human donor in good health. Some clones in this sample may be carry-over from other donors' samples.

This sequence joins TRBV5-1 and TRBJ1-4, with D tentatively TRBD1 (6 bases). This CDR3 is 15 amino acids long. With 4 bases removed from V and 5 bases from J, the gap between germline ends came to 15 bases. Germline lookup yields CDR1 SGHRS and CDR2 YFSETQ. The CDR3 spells CASSMSTGLNEKLFF. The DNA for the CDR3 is TGCGCCAGCAGCATGTCAACAGGGTTAAATGAAAAACTGTTTTTT.

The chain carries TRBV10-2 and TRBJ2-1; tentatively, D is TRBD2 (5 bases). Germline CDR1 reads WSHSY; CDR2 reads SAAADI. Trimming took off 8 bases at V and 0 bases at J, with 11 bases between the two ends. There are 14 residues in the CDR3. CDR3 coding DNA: TGCGCCAGCGCCGGACTCAACTCCTACAATGAGCAGTTCTTC. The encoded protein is CASAGLNSYNEQFF.